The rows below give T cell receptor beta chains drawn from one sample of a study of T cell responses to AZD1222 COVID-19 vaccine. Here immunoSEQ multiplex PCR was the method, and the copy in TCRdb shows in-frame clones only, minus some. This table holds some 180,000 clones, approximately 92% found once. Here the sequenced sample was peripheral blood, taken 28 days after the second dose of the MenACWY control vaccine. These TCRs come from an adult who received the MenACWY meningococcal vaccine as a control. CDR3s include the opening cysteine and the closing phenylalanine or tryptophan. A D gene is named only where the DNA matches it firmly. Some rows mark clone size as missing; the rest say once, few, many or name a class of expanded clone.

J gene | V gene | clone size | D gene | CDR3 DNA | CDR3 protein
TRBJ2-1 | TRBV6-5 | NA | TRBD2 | TGTGCCAGCAGTCGTTGGCGGGAGCCCACCAATGAGCAGTTCTTC | CASSRWREPTNEQFF
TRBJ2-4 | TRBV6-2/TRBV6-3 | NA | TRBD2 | TGTGCCAGCAGTGGACTAGCGGGAGAACGGGAGTACTTC | CASSGLAGEREYF
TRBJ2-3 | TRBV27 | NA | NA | TGTGCCAGCAGTTTACTTGACAGGCCAGATACGCAGTATTTT | CASSLLDRPDTQYF
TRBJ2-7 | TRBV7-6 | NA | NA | TGTGCCAGCAGCGTTGGACAGACCTACGAGCAGTACTTC | CASSVGQTYEQYF
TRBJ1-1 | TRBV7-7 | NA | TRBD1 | TGTGCCAGCAGCCGGGACAGGGACACTGAAGCTTTCTTT | CASSRDRDTEAFF
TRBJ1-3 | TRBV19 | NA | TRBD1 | TGTGCCAGTAGTGCGACAGGGACCTCTGGAAACACCATATATTTT | CASSATGTSGNTIYF
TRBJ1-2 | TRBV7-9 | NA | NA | TGTGCCAGCAGCTTTGGCAGGGCTAACTATGGCTACACCTTC | CASSFGRANYGYTF
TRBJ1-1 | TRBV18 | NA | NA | TGTGCCAGCTCGGGTAGGGGGGGAACTGAAGCTTTCTTT | CASSGRGGTEAFF
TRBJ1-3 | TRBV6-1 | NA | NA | TGTGCCAGCAGTGATCAGGACATTTCCTCTGGAAACACCATATATTTT | CASSDQDISSGNTIYF
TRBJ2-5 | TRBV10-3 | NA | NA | TGTGCCACTTTGAGCGGTATGAGGAGGAGGGAGACCCAGTACTTC | CATLSGMRRRETQYF
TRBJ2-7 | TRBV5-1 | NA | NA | TGCGCCAGCAGCTCGGCATGGGTCTACGAGCAGTACTTC | CASSSAWVYEQYF
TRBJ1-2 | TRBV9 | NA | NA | TGTGCCAGCAGCGTTACCCTGGATATCGGGCCAGCCGCCTATGGCTACACCTTC | CASSVTLDIGPAAYGYTF
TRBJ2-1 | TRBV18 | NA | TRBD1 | TGTGCCAGCTCACTGGGACAGGGGATCTACAATGAGCAGTTCTTC | CASSLGQGIYNEQFF
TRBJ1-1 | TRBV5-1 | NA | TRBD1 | TGCGCCAGCAGCTTGACAGGGGATCTTTACACTGAAGCTTTCTTT | CASSLTGDLYTEAFF
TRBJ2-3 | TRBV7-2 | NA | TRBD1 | TGTGCCAGCAGCCCGAGGACAGGGATAACAGATACGCAGTATTTT | CASSPRTGITDTQYF
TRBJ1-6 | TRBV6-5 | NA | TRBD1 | TGTGCCAGCAGCTGGGACAGCGATTCACCCCTCCACTTT | CASSWDSDSPLHF
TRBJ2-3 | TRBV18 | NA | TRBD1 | TGTGCCAGCTCACCCCGACAGGGAAAAGATACGCAGTATTTT | CASSPRQGKDTQYF
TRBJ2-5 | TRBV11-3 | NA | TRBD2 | TGTGCCAGCAGCTTTGGGAGGGTAGAGACCCAGTACTTC | CASSFGRVETQYF
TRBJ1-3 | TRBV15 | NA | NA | TGTGCCACCGCGCTGGGACGGCATGAAACAACCATATATTTT | CATALGRHETTIYF
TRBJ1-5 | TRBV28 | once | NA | TGTGCCAGCACCTTGCTGATCGGGCAGGGAGGAGGAAGCAATCAGCCCCAGCATTTT | CASTLLIGQGGGSNQPQHF
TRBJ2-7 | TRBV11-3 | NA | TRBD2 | TGTGCCAGCAGCGACCGGGGGGGTCGAAACGAGCAGTACTTC | CASSDRGGRNEQYF
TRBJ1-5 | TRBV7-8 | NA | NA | TGTGCCAGCAGCTCAGGCACCCAGGGTCGGGTTCAGCCCCAGCATTTT | CASSSGTQGRVQPQHF
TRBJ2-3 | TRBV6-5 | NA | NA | TGTGCCAGCACCCCCGCAGATACGCAGTATTTT | CASTPADTQYF
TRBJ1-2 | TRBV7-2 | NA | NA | TGTGCCAGCAGCCCGGTTGGAGGGCTGGTTGGAGATGGCTACACCTTC | CASSPVGGLVGDGYTF
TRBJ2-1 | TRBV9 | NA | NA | TGTGCCAGCAGCGAAAGGGACTTCTACAATGAGCAGTTCTTC | CASSERDFYNEQFF
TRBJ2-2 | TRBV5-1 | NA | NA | TGCGCCAGCAGCTTCGGACTGAAGAACACCGGGGAGCTGTTTTTT | CASSFGLKNTGELFF
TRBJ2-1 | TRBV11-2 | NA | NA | TGTGCCAGCAGCTCCCCTCGAGGGAGCTTGAGCTCCTACAATGAGCAGTTCTTC | CASSSPRGSLSSYNEQFF
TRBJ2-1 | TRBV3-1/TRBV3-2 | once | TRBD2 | TGTGCCAGCAGCCGGACTAGCGGGCACTACAATGAGCAGTTCTTC | CASSRTSGHYNEQFF
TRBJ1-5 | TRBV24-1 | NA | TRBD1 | TGTGCCACCAGTGATTACAGGGGTAATCAGCCCCAGCATTTT | CATSDYRGNQPQHF
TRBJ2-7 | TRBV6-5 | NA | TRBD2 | TGTGCCAGCAGCGGATTAGCGGGGGGGGGCGAGCAGTACTTC | CASSGLAGGGEQYF
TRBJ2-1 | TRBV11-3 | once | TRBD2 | TGTGCCAGCGGCCCTGGCGGGAGCTCCTACAATGAGCAGTTCTTC | CASGPGGSSYNEQFF
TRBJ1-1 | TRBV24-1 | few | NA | TGTGCCACCAGTGATTTGATGAACACTGAAGCTTTCTTT | CATSDLMNTEAFF
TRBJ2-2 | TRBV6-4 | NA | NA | TGTGCCAGCGTTATAGCGGTGAACACCGGGGAGCTGTTTTTT | CASVIAVNTGELFF
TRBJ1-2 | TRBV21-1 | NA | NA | TGTGCCAGCAGCAAAGTGGGGAATGTCGTTGGCTACACCTTC | CASSKVGNVVGYTF
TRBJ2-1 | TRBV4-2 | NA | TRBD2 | TGTGCCAGCAGCCAACTAGCGGGAGGGCCGGATGAGCAGTTCTTC | CASSQLAGGPDEQFF
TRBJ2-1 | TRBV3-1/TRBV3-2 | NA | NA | TGTGCCAGCAGCCAAGATGCGGCCAGGGGCTTCGACAATGAGCAGTTCTTC | CASSQDAARGFDNEQFF
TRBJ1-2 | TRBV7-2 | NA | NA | TGTGCCAGCAGCCCGGGACCGTCTAACTATGGCTACACCTTC | CASSPGPSNYGYTF
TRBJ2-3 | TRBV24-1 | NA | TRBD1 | TGTGCCACCAGTGACTCCGGGACAGGGATCACAGATACGCAGTATTTT | CATSDSGTGITDTQYF
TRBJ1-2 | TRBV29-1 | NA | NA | TGCAGCGTTGGGGTCGGGAACCTCTATGGCTACACCTTC | CSVGVGNLYGYTF
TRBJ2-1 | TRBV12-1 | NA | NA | TGTGCCAGCAGCCTCCCCCGTAGGGAGCAGTTCTTC | CASSLPRREQFF
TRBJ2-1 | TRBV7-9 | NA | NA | TGTGCCAGCAGCTTAGAAGGGCTTACCGATGAGCAGTTCTTC | CASSLEGLTDEQFF
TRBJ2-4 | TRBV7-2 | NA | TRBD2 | TGTGCCAGCAGCTTATTAGCGGGAGATTGGGCAGCCAAAAACATTCAGTACTTC | CASSLLAGDWAAKNIQYF
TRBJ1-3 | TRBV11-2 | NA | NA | TGTGCCAGCAGCCAAGGGTCTTTCACTGGAAACACCATATATTTT | CASSQGSFTGNTIYF
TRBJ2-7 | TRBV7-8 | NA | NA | TGTGCCAGCAGCTTAGGTAGTCGAGACTGGCCTGGAGAGCAGTACTTC | CASSLGSRDWPGEQYF
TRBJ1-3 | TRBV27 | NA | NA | TGTGCCAGCAGTTTATCCGGGAAATCTGGAAACACCATATATTTT | CASSLSGKSGNTIYF
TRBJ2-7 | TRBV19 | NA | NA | TGTGCCAGTAGCCTAGGGGGGACTTCGACCTACGAGCAGTACTTC | CASSLGGTSTYEQYF
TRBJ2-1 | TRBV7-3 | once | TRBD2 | TGTGCCAGCAGCCGCCAGCGGGAGTCCTACAATGAGCAGTTCTTC | CASSRQRESYNEQFF
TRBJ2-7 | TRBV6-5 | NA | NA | TGTGCCAGCAGTCCCAGGGGGGGCCCCTACGAGCAGTACTTC | CASSPRGGPYEQYF
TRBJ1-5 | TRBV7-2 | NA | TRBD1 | TGTGCCAGCAGCCTACAGGGGGCGCCGACTCAGCCCCAGCATTTT | CASSLQGAPTQPQHF
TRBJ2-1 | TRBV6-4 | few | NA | TGTGCCAGCAGTGCAGAGTCAACCTACAATGAGCAGTTCTTC | CASSAESTYNEQFF
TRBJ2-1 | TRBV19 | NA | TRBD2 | TGTGCCAGTAGCGCGTTGACTAGCGGGAGGGGTCGCTACAATGAGCAGTTCTTC | CASSALTSGRGRYNEQFF
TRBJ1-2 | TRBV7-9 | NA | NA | TGTGCCAGCAGCTCACAGGGCGTCCTCTATGGCTACACCTTC | CASSSQGVLYGYTF
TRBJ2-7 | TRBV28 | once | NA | TGTGCCCTATCCAGGGCGCGGGGTTTGGAAGCCTACGAGCAGTACTTC | CALSRARGLEAYEQYF
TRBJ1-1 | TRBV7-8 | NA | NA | TGTGCCAGCACCACCTTAGTAACAGGAGCTGAAGCTTTCTTT | CASTTLVTGAEAFF